This record concerns one T cell receptor beta chain sequence. Its matching antigen is unknown. The sample belongs to a study of T cell responses to AZD1222 COVID-19 vaccine. Study information: Whether given at about 4 or about 12 weeks, second doses were pooled.

Repertoires were generated with immunoSEQ multiplex PCR, while TCRdb's copy carries only in-frame clones and drops some. The sample holds about 180,000 clones, approximately 86% seen once. Germline V gene lookup returns CDR1 DFQATT and CDR2 SNEGSKA (reference sequence). The CDR3 has 11 amino acids. The V end was cut by 6 bases, the J end by 6 bases, with 11 bases between. Study-level points and caveats: Compared with day 0, the breadth and depth of the Spike-specific TCR repertoire rose significantly after two doses of AZD1222. After the peak T cell response, and only then, were repertoires sampled.

The input for sequencing was peripheral blood, taken on day 0 of AZD1222 vaccination. The chain uses TRBV20-1 and TRBJ1-2; D not certain. This TCR was recovered from an adult in good health. The CDR3 DNA follows: TGCAGTGCCGAGCCTGCTCATGGCTACACCTTC. Translating gives CSAEPAHGYTF.